This TCR beta chain was documented in a study of tumor and adjacent non-tumor tissue in lung cancer. Across the study: Samples averaged around 3.9 million productive TCRbeta reads each.

The template was RNA from unsorted bulk tissue. Germline V gives CDR1 DFQATT, CDR2 SNEGSKA (reference sequence). This CDR3 has 12 amino acids. Three rounds of nested PCR, following a modified ARM-PCR protocol, produced the TCRbeta library. Each CDR3 protein gets one entry after TCRdb re-called the multiplex PCR reads with MiXCR. The sample records 90,000 to 110,000 distinct CDR3 sequences, approximately 71% being singletons. Of note for this clonotype: Without the conserved terminal phenylalanine or tryptophan, this CDR3 likely stems from a read error.

J is TRBJ1-5 and V is TRBV20-1; D is ambiguous. Source material: lung tumor tissue. This clonotype was sampled from a woman in her sixties or seventies with non-small cell lung cancer. CDR3 loop: CNGGRSNQPQHL. The CDR3 bases are TGCAATGGAGGACGGAGTAATCAGCCCCAGCATTTA.